The sequence of this T cell receptor (beta chain) was determined in a study of response to subunit inactivated influenza vaccine. MiXCR, applied by TCRdb to the RT-PCR reads, yields one record per CDR3 protein. The table has hundreds of thousands of distinct CDR3 sequences, around 8% seen once. Ten or more counts support this clonotype. The CDR3 contains 11 residues. V dropped 3 bases and J dropped 10 bases, with 7 bases sitting between them. Germline V gene lookup returns CDR1 LNHNV and CDR2 YYDKDF (reference sequence). The sequencing here drew on PBMCs from blood, taken around 25 months after vaccination. This receptor was identified in a man between 50 and 69 years old who received an inactivated influenza vaccine. The chain couples TRBV15 to TRBJ2-1; possibly TRBD2 for D (6 bases). The CDR3 DNA reads TGTGCCACCAGCAGTCGGGGGGAGCAGTTCTTC. Translating gives CATSSRGEQFF. Looking up the rest from reference TRBV15 and TRBJ2-1 gives the full variable domain: DAMVIQNPRYQVTQFGKPVTLSCSQTLNHNVMYWYQQKSSQAPKLLFHYYDKDFNNEADTPDNFQSRRPNTSFCFLDIRSPGLGDTAMYLCATSSRGEQFFGPGTRLTVL.